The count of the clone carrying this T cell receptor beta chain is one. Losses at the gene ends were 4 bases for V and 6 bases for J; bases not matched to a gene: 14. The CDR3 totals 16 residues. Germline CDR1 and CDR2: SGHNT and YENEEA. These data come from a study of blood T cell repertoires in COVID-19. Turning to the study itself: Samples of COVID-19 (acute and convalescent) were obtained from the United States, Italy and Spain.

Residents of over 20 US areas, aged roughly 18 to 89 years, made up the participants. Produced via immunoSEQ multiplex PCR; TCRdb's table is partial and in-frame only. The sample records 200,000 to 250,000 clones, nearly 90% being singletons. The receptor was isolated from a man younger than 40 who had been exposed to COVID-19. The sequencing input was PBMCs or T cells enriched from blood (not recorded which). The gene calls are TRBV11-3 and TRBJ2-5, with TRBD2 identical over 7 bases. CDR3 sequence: CASSSSTTERGQTQYF. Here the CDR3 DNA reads TGTGCCAGCAGCTCATCCACGACTGAGCGGGGCCAGACCCAGTACTTC.